Each of the 13 T cell receptor beta chains below was sequenced from the same sample in a study of T-cell memory formation after mild COVID-19. From the 5' RACE reads, TCRdb called clonotypes with MiXCR, one entry per CDR3 protein. The sample records approximately 340,000 distinct CDR3 sequences, about a sixth being singletons. Sequencing was carried out using PBMCs or a T cell subset sorted from them (not recorded which). The receptors here all came from a man aged 18 to 30 who had mild COVID-19 (a few samples of this study predate the infection). Cell type and time point are not known.

The chain employs TRBV12-3 or TRBV12-4 and TRBJ2-1, with D possibly TRBD2 on 5 matching bases. The CDR3 spans 15 residues. V lost 7 bases, J lost 0 bases, and 13 bases lay in between. The DNA for the CDR3 is TGTGCCAGCACCATAGCGCTAGGCTCCTACAATGAGCAGTTCTTC. Translated, it gives CASTIALGSYNEQFF.

The gene calls are TRBV5-1 and TRBJ2-5, with D possibly called TRBD1 or TRBD2 (5 bases each). V lost 2 bases to trimming and J lost 2 bases, with 13 bases between them. CDR3 length equals 15 residues. Germline values: CDR1 SGHRS, CDR2 YFSETQ. The CDR3 is CASSFTGTLQETQYF. The CDR3 DNA follows: TGCGCCAGCAGCTTTACCGGGACGTTACAAGAGACCCAGTACTTC.

This clonotype came up once. An end of the junction does not agree with germline; a read error may underlie this. V is TRBV5-8 and J is TRBJ2-5, with unresolved D. Germline CDR1 reads SGHTS; CDR2 reads YDEGEE. This CDR3 region has 13 residues. In nucleotides, the CDR3 is TGTGCCAGCAGTTTGGGATTGCACGAGACCCAGTACTTC. Its protein is CASSLGLHETQYF. Based on the CDR3 plus reference TRBV5-8 and TRBJ2-5, the full variable domain is EAGVTQSPTHLIKTRGQQATLRCSPISGHTSVYWYQQALGLGLQFLLWYDEGEERNRGNFPPRFSGRQFPNYSSELNVNALELEDSALYLCASSLGLHETQYFGPGTRLLVL.

The gene calls are TRBV7-3 and TRBJ2-2; TRBD1 matches at 7 bases. Losses at the gene ends were 2 bases for V and 5 bases for J; bases not matched to a gene: 8. The CDR3 has 16 amino acids. Germline CDR1 and CDR2: SGHTA and FQGTGA. The CDR3 bases are TGTGCCAGCAGCTTATCAACGGGACAGATAACCGGGGAGCTGTTTTTT. It codes for CASSLSTGQITGELFF.

This rearrangement joins TRBV7-6 to TRBJ1-1, with D unresolved. Germline CDR1 and CDR2: SGHVS and FNYEAQ. The V end was cut by 1 base, the J end by 4 bases, with 10 bases between. This CDR3 has 14 amino acids. CDR3 in amino acids: CASSLEGIGTEAFF. CDR3 sequence (DNA): TGTGCCAGCAGCTTAGAAGGGATCGGCACTGAAGCTTTCTTT.

In this sample, this clonotype turned up a few times. This chain uses TRBV6-2 or TRBV6-3 with TRBJ2-7; no clear D. The CDR3 covers 15 residues. Looked up from germline, CDR1 is MNHEY and CDR2 is SVGEGT. V lost 4 bases and J 2 bases, leaving 15 bases between the germline ends. The CDR3 is CASSFGRIVPYEQYF. CDR3 sequence (DNA): TGTGCCAGCAGTTTCGGCAGGATAGTCCCCTACGAGCAGTACTTC.

This clonotype was detected only a few times. J is TRBJ2-7 and V is TRBV7-9, with TRBD1 identical over 7 bases. This CDR3 has 12 residues. Germline V gene lookup returns CDR1 SEHNR and CDR2 FQNEAQ (reference sequence). As DNA, the CDR3 is TGTGCCAGCATCTTAGCACAGGGGGAGCAGTACGTC. Protein: CASILAQGEQYV.

This clonotype came up a few times. V gene TRBV11-2 combines with J gene TRBJ2-1, with D perhaps matching TRBD2 (5 bases). Germline-derived CDR1 and CDR2 are SGHAT and FQNNGV. Trimming cost V 4 bases and J 4 bases, with 8 bases left between them. This CDR3 has 13 amino acids. CDR3 nucleotides: TGTGCCAGCAGCTGGAGGTCTTACAATGAGCAGTTCTTC. This sequence encodes CASSWRSYNEQFF.

This clonotype was counted at least ten times. V and J are TRBV12-3 or TRBV12-4 and TRBJ2-2; D not resolved. V was trimmed by 5 bases and J by 1 base, leaving 8 bases between them. The CDR3 spans 14 residues. Written as DNA, the CDR3 is TGTGCCAGCAGTCGCCAGCGGAACACCGGGGAGCTGTTTTTT. It translates to CASSRQRNTGELFF.

J is TRBJ1-5 and V is TRBV7-4, with 9 bases aligning to TRBD1. The V gene's germline CDR1 is SGHVT and CDR2 SQSDAQ. The length of the CDR3 is 17 residues. V shed 6 bases, J shed 1 base, and the junction held 10 bases outside the gene matches. The CDR3 bases are TGTGCCAGCAGGGCTACTACAGGGGGCAAAAGCAATCAGCCCCAGCATTTT. Residues: CASRATTGGKSNQPQHF.

This clonotype was recorded a few times. V and J are TRBV13 and TRBJ2-1; 9 bases line up with TRBD2. The germline gives CDR1 PRHDT, CDR2 FYEKMQ (reference sequence). This CDR3 region has 16 residues. V lost 5 bases, J lost 3 bases, and 8 bases stayed unmatched. CDR3 protein: CASSLSGRGGYNEQFF. The CDR3 DNA reads TGTGCCAGCAGCCTGAGCGGGCGGGGGGGCTACAATGAGCAGTTCTTC.

This clonotype was seen more than once but under ten times. The chain carries TRBV9 and TRBJ2-1; D tentatively reads TRBD1 or TRBD2 (7 bases each). Germline-derived CDR1 and CDR2 are SGDLS and YYNGEE. There are 15 residues in the CDR3. Trimming removed 2 bases from V and 7 bases from J, with 16 bases in between. In DNA, the CDR3 is TGTGCCAGCAGCGTGGGGAGGGGGCACGGTAATGAGCAGTTCTTC. This gives the protein CASSVGRGHGNEQFF.

The genes are TRBV19 and TRBJ2-7; D ambiguous. CDR3 length: 12 amino acids. The V gene's germline CDR1 is LNHDA and CDR2 SQIVND (reference sequence). Trimming took 0 bases from V and 7 from J, leaving 7 bases between them. The CDR3 sequence is CASSIDVSEQYV. The CDR3 DNA reads as TGTGCCAGTAGTATAGACGTGAGTGAGCAGTACGTC.